The rows below give T cell receptor beta chains drawn from one sample of a study of cytomegalovirus exposure and HLA in healthy donors. Assay: immunoSEQ multiplex PCR; the TCRdb copy retains only in-frame clones and omits some. The sample carries some 170,000 clones, 90% to 97% recorded once. Sequenced: PBMCs. The receptors here all came from a young woman in good health and CMV-seronegative. Each CDR3 is given without its conserved first and last residue. The order of the fields is J gene, V gene, CDR3 protein.

J: TRBJ2-3; V: TRBV11-1; CDR3: ASSERQGSTDTQY
J: TRBJ2-1; V: TRBV27; CDR3: ASSSSGGVWNEQF
J: TRBJ1-4; V: TRBV6-1; CDR3: ASSGVLTGLNEKLF
J: TRBJ1-1; V: TRBV2; CDR3: ASKRDSNTEAF
J: TRBJ2-3; V: TRBV13; CDR3: ASSLGQGTSGGDTQY
J: TRBJ1-5; V: TRBV6-1; CDR3: ASSATKLGGPSNQPQH
J: TRBJ2-5; V: TRBV29-1; CDR3: SVEGVTSGGREETQY
J: TRBJ2-1; V: TRBV10-3; CDR3: AISAGTGGYEQF
J: TRBJ2-1; V: TRBV2; CDR3: ASSDPGGLGGLNEQF
J: TRBJ2-7; V: TRBV27; CDR3: ASRTTGGEYEQY
J: TRBJ2-3; V: TRBV2; CDR3: ASRDALGSGVEADTQY
J: TRBJ1-1; V: TRBV5-4; CDR3: ASSLVDRGAEAF
J: TRBJ1-6; V: TRBV6-5; CDR3: ASSFNPGVNNSPLH
J: TRBJ2-7; V: TRBV7-6; CDR3: ASSQGTSGELYEQY
J: TRBJ2-1; V: TRBV5-6; CDR3: ASSLGPGGSEQF
J: TRBJ1-2; V: TRBV6-6; CDR3: ASSYITPSDGYT
J: TRBJ2-2; V: TRBV6-5; CDR3: ASMSVNTGELF
J: TRBJ2-3; V: TRBV5-1; CDR3: ASSLGAGGRTDTQY
J: TRBJ2-7; V: TRBV7-3; CDR3: ASSLNRGPYEQY
J: TRBJ2-3; V: TRBV29-1; CDR3: SVEDGTPSTDTQY